What follows is one T cell receptor (beta chain) and its context. This sample stems from a study of PD-1 blockade in classical Hodgkin lymphoma. Data came from immunoSEQ multiplex PCR; TCRdb stores just in-frame clones and leaves some out. Among around 37,000 clones listed, roughly 90% were seen once. The time point was: cycle 4 day 1 (C4D1), after 5 to 7 weeks of nivolumab. Every single patient, without exception, relapsed after autologous stem cell transplantation, and brentuximab vedotin exposure varied. Purified CD4+ T cells were obtained from thawed PBMCs through magnetic negative selection. This sequence originates from a human donor with classical Hodgkin lymphoma. The sequencing used CD4+ T cells from blood, collected before the fourth cycle of nivolumab.

For the CDR3, the DNA is TGTGCCAGCAGTAACTTGGGGGAGAACACTGAAGCTTTCTTT. As protein: CASSNLGENTEAFF. The chain uses TRBV6-6 and TRBJ1-1, with TRBD1 as a possible D gene (5 bases). V shed 5 bases and J shed 1 base, with 11 bases lying between them. Germline V CDR1 and CDR2: MNHNY, SVGAGI (reference sequence). This CDR3 is built from 14 residues.